This TCR beta chain was sequenced during a study of shared clonotypes between healthy human individuals. Source study methods: In the immunoSEQ data, sequences were junction-only and lacked quality scores, so filtering differed. Only in-frame clones appear in the TCRdb table, and some are missing; sequencing was by immunoSEQ multiplex PCR. The D gene and trimming were derived from the DNA, and the V and J assignments and clone size from that table. Among about 710,000 clones listed, just under 75% were seen once. With respect to this clone: Its antigen is still unknown.

General study findings and limits: Non-shared clonotypes showed lower generation probabilities than clonotypes common to all four donors.

Germline assignment: CDR1 KGHSH and CDR2 LQKENI. J lost 1 base, V lost 3 bases, and 6 bases had no gene match. The CDR3 is made up of 16 amino acids. The TCR sequence derives from a woman in her 30s in good health. Sequencing used memory CD4+ T cells sorted from blood. The subset is: CD45RA-negative fraction. The V call is TRBV18, the J call TRBJ1-3; 7 nucleotides match TRBD1. The CDR3 spells CASSPQTGRSGNTIYF. CDR3 nucleotides: TGTGCCAGCTCACCGCAGACAGGGCGGTCTGGAAACACCATATATTTT.